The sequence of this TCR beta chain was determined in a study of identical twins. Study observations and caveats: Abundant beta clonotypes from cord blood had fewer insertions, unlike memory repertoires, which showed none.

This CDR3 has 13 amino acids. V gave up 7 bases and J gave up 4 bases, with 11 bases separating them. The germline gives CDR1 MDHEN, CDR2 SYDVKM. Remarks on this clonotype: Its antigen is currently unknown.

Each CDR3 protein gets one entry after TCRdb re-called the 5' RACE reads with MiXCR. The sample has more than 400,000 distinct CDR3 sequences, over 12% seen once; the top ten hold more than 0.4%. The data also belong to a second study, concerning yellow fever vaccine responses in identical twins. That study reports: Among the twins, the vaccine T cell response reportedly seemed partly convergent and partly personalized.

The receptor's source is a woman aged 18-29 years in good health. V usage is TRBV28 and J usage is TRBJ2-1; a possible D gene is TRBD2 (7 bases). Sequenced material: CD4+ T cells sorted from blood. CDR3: CASIGGLYNEQFF. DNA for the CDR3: TGTGCCAGCATCGGGGGGCTTTACAATGAGCAGTTCTTC.